The clone carrying this TCR beta chain is classed as medium-sized (0.01 to 0.1%). TCRdb re-called clones from the PCR reads using MiXCR. Of about 24,000 clones in the sample, approximately 21% are singletons; the top ten hold approximately 13%. This sample was taken from a study of metastatic and nonmetastatic thyroid tumors. V gave up 8 bases and J gave up 3 bases, with 15 bases separating them. There are 14 residues in the CDR3. Germline CDR1 MNHEY, CDR2 SVGEGT. Every patient was untreated before thyroid surgery. The J gene is TRBJ2-3, the V gene TRBV6-2 or TRBV6-3; D possibly corresponds to TRBD2 (7 bases). This TCR derives from a male donor with papillary thyroid cancer or a benign thyroid nodule (not recorded which). Some clones in this sample may be carry-over from other donors' samples. Sequenced input: blood. The CDR3 DNA is TGTGCCAGCCGGGGCGGGGGCGATACAGATACGCAGTATTTT. Amino acids: CASRGGGDTDTQYF.